Sequencing of this T cell receptor beta chain was carried out in a study of STAT3 mutations in large granular lymphocyte leukemia. Study findings and constraints: Every T-cell large granular lymphocyte leukemia patient had at least one immunodominant TCR beta clonotype. Some patients had dominant TCR clones larger than their STAT3 mutant burden. In about 30% of the 18 patients, new TCR clonotypes emerged after therapy.

V shed 0 bases, J shed 5 bases, and the junction held 3 bases outside the gene matches. The germline gives CDR1 KGHSH, CDR2 LQKENI. The CDR3 covers 14 residues. Details on this clone: What it binds is not known.

TCRbeta libraries averaged about 40,773 productive templates per sample. The table came from immunoSEQ multiplex PCR; TCRdb's copy has only in-frame clones and leaves some out. This table holds 12,000 or so clones, approximately 83% found once. The receptor was derived from an elderly man with T-cell large granular lymphocyte leukemia. Some clones in this sample may be carry-over from other donors' samples. The rearrangement uses TRBV18 and TRBJ2-5, with TRBD2 matching over 7 bases. The sample consisted of peripheral blood mononuclear cells. The CDR3, as DNA: TGTGCCAGCTCACCACCCGGGGGGTTGGAGACCCAGTACTTC. Its translation is CASSPPGGLETQYF.